The present T cell receptor beta chain was sequenced within a study of T cell responses to AZD1222 COVID-19 vaccine. A note on this clone: Its specificity is unknown.

Assay: immunoSEQ multiplex PCR; the TCRdb copy retains only in-frame clones and omits some. The sample yields fewer than 70,000 clones, 75% to 90% seen once. Study-wide points: There were mostly white British donors and more females than males, and clonal diversity was possibly underestimated. Only a handful of AZD1222 recipients were seropositive at baseline. Unmutated variant regions are reportedly the target of nearly half of TCRs that are spike-specific.

The CDR3 runs 13 residues. Trimming pared 0 bases from V and 1 base from J, leaving 6 bases between. Germline V gives CDR1 GTSNPN, CDR2 SVGIG (reference sequence). Second doses at about 4 or about 12 weeks were pooled. V usage is TRBV30 and J usage is TRBJ1-1; D not certain. The clonotype was recovered from an adult who received the AZD1222 COVID-19 vaccine. The sequenced sample was peripheral blood, obtained 28 days after the second AZD1222 dose. The CDR3 region is CAWSVRENTEAFF. CDR3 DNA: TGTGCCTGGAGTGTAAGAGAGAACACTGAAGCTTTCTTT. The full variable domain, in which reference TRBV30 and TRBJ1-1 provide the parts outside the CDR3, is SQTIHQWPATLVQPVGSPLSLECTVEGTSNPNLYWYRQAAGRGLQLLFYSVGIGQISSEVPQNLSASRPQDRQFILSSKKLLLSDSGFYLCAWSVRENTEAFFGQGTRLTVV.